This TCR beta chain comes out of a study of long-term antiretroviral therapy in people with HIV. V lost 2 bases and J 2 bases, leaving 10 bases between the germline ends. Germline CDR1 SNHLY, CDR2 FYNNEI. The CDR3 runs 15 residues. Findings and caveats of the study: No data on ART adherence, viral resistance or therapy changes.

With respect to this clone: The antigen remains undetermined.

At survey level, the immunoSEQ assay was run in its v3.0 version. Per-sample TRB depth target: 40,000-50,000 T-cell genomes. Measured with immunoSEQ multiplex PCR; TCRdb has only the in-frame clones, and not every one. The sample records 12,000 or so clones, 82% being singletons. The sample was unsorted PBMCs, taken around 8.1 years after starting antiretroviral therapy. This clonotype was sampled from a man aged 50-59 years with HIV. This sequence joins TRBV2 and TRBJ1-3, with D tentatively TRBD1 (5 bases). The CDR3 is CASSERGQAGNTIYF. Here the CDR3 DNA reads TGTGCCAGCAGTGAACGGGGCCAGGCTGGAAACACCATATATTTT.